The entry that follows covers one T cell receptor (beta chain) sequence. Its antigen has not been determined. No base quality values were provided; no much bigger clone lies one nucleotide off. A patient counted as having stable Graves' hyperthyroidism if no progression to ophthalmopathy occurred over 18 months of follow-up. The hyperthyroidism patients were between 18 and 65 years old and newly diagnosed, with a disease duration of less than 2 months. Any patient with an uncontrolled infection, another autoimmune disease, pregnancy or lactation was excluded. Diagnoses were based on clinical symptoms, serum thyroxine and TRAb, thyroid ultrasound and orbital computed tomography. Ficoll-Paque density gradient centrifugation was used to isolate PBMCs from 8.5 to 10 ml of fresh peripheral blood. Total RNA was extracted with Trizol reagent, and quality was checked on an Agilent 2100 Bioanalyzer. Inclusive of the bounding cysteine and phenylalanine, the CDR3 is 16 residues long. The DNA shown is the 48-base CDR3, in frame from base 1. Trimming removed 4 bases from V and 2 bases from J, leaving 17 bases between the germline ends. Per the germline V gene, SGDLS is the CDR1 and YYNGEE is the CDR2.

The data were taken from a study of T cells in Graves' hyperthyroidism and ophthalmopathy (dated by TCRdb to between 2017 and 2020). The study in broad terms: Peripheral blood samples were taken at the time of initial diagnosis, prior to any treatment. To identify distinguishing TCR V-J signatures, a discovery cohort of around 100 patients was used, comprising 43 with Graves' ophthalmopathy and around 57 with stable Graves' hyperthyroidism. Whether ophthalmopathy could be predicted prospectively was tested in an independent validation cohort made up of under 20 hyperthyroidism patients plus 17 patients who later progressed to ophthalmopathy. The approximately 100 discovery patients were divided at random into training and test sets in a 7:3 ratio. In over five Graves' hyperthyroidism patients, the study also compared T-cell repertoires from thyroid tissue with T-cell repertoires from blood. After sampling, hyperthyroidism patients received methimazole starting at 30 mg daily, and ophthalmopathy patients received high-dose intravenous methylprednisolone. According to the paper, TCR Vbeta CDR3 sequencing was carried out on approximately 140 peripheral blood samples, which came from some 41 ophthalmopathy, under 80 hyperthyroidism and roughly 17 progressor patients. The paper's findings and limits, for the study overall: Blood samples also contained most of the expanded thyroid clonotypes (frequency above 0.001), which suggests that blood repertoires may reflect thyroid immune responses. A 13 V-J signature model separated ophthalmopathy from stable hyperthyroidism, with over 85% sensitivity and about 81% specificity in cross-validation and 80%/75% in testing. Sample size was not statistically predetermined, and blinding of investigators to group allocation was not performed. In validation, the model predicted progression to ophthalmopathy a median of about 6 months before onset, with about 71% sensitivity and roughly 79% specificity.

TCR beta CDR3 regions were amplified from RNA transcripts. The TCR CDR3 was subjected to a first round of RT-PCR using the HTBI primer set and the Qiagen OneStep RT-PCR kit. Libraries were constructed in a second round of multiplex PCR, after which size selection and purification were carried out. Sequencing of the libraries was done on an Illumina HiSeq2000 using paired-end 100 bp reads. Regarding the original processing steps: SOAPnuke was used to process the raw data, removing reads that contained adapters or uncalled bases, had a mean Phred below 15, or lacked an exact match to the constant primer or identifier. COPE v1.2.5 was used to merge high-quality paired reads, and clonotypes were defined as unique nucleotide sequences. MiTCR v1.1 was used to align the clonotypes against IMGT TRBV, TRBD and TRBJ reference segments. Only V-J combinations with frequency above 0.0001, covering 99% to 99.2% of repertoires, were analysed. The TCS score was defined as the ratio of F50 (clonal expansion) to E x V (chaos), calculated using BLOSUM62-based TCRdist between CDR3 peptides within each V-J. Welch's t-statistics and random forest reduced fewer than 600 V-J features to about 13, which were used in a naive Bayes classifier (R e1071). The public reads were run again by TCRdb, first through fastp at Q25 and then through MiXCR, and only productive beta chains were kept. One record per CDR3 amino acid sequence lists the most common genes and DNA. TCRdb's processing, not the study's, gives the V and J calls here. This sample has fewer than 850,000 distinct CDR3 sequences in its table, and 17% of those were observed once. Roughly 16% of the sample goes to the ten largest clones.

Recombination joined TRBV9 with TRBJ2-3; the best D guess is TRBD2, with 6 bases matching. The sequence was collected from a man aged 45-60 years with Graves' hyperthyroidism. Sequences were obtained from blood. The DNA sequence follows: TGTGCCAGCAGCACAACTATAGCGGATTCCACAGATACGCAGTATTTT. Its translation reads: CASSTTIADSTDTQYF.